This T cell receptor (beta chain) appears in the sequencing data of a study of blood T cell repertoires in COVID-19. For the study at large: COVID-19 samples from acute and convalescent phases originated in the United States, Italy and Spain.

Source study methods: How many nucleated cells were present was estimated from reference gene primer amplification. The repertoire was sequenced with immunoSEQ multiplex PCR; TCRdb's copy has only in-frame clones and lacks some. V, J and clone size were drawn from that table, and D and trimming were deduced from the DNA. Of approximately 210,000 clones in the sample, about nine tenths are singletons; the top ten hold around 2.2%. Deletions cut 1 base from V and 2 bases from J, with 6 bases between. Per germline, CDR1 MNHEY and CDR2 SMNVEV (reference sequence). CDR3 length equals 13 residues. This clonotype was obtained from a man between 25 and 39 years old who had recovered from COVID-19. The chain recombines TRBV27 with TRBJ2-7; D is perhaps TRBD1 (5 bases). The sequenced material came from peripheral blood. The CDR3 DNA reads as TGTGCCAGCAGTTTATACAGGACCTACGAGCAGTACTTC. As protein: CASSLYRTYEQYF.